What follows are 24 T cell receptor beta chains derived from one specimen sequenced in a study of T-cell memory formation after mild COVID-19 (dated by TCRdb to the early 2020s). Library generation was performed with 5' RACE. TCRdb shows the sequencer as Illumina NovaSeq 6000. TCRdb reprocessed the public reads (quality trimming at Q25 with fastp, clone calling with MiXCR) and kept in-frame beta chains. Rows are unified per CDR3 protein, each entry keeping the most common DNA and genes. This sample gives about 560,000 distinct CDR3 sequences in total; approximately 21% of them show up just once. Around 7.7% of the sample belongs to the ten largest clones. Sequencing input: PBMCs or a T cell subset sorted from them (not recorded which). The receptors were sampled from an adult woman who had mild COVID-19 (a few samples of this study predate the infection). The sample titles of this study are shuffled in the database, so cell type and time point are left out; the donor was told from shared clones.

The CDR3 DNA reads TGTGCCAGCAGCTTACCAGGCAGGACCTACGAGCAGTACTTC. Its protein is CASSLPGRTYEQYF. The chain is built from TRBV5-6 and TRBJ2-7; D not certain. This CDR3 contains 14 residues. The germline gives CDR1 SGHDT, CDR2 YYEEEE. The ends were cut back, 2 bases at V and 2 bases at J, with 11 bases in the middle.

V and J are TRBV7-2 and TRBJ1-4; D is ambiguous. This CDR3 is built from 16 residues. Trimming took 1 base from V and 8 from J, leaving 17 bases between them. Germline V gene data show CDR1 as SGHTA and CDR2 as FQGNSA. DNA of the CDR3: TGTGCCAGCAGCTTAGGTGTTGGACCCGTTGGGGAAAAACTGTTTTTT. This codes for CASSLGVGPVGEKLFF. The full variable domain, completed using reference TRBV7-2 and TRBJ1-4, is GAGVSQSPSNKVTEKGKDVELRCDPISGHTALYWYRQSLGQGLEFLIYFQGNSAPDKSGLPSDRFSAERTGGSVSTLTIQRTQQEDSAVYLCASSLGVGPVGEKLFFGSGTQLSVL.

There are many counts of this clonotype. The chain is built from TRBV12-3 or TRBV12-4 and TRBJ2-2; possible D gene TRBD2, 6 bases. The CDR3 consists of 14 residues. Trimming removed 2 bases from V and 5 bases from J, with 9 bases in between. The CDR3 is CASSLSGYTGELFF. The CDR3 nucleotides are TGTGCCAGCAGTTTAAGCGGGTATACCGGGGAGCTGTTTTTT.

The chain recombines TRBV14 with TRBJ2-2, with a tentative D call TRBD1 (6 bases). Trimming removed 4 bases at V and 5 bases at J, with 14 bases between. The CDR3 totals 15 residues. CDR1 is SGHDN and CDR2 is FVKESK in the germline V gene. The CDR3 coding sequence is TGTGCCAGCAGCCCGCGCAGGGGCTGGACCGGGGAGCTGTTTTTT. Translation: CASSPRRGWTGELFF. Full variable domain (missing parts from reference TRBV14 and TRBJ2-2): EAGVTQFPSHSVIEKGQTVTLRCDPISGHDNLYWYRRVMGKEIKFLLHFVKESKQDESGMPNNRFLAERTGGTYSTLKVQPAELEDSGVYFCASSPRRGWTGELFFGEGSRLTVL.

The V call is TRBV29-1, the J call TRBJ2-1, with TRBD2 matching 8 bases. Germline lookup yields CDR1 SQVTM and CDR2 ANQGSEA. The CDR3 has 16 amino acids. V was clipped by 6 bases and J by 0 bases; unmatched bases: 10. The CDR3 DNA reads as TGCAGCGTACTTCAAGCGGGGGCCAGCTCCTACAATGAGCAGTTCTTC. Its protein product is CSVLQAGASSYNEQFF.

This clonotype came up a few times. CDR3: CASSEGAWNEQFF. The CDR3 nucleotides are TGTGCCAGCAGTGAAGGGGCCTGGAATGAGCAGTTCTTC. The V call is TRBV2, the J call TRBJ2-1; D is unresolved. Trimming took off 1 base at V and 7 bases at J, with 8 bases between the two ends. Per the germline V gene, CDR1 is SNHLY and CDR2 is FYNNEI. CDR3 size: 13 residues.

This chain uses TRBV25-1 with TRBJ2-2; 10 bases match TRBD2. Germline CDR1 MGHDK, CDR2 SYGVNS. This CDR3 spans 16 amino acids. V lost 7 bases to trimming and J lost 5 bases; unmatched junction nucleotides: 10. This chain's CDR3 is CASTPASGGATGELFF. Here the CDR3 DNA reads TGTGCCAGCACCCCGGCAAGCGGGGGGGCGACCGGGGAGCTGTTTTTT.

This clonotype turned up a few times. The rearrangement joins TRBV20-1 to TRBJ2-1; 7 bases match TRBD2. Germline loops: CDR1 DFQATT, CDR2 SNEGSKA (reference sequence). V shed 3 bases, J shed 5 bases, and the junction held 10 bases outside the gene matches. CDR3 length: 15 residues. Here the CDR3 DNA reads TGCAGTGCTAGCTTGTGGACTAGTCGTAACAATGAGCAGTTCTTC. Protein sequence: CSASLWTSRNNEQFF.

The rearrangement joins TRBV5-1 to TRBJ2-3; D is possibly TRBD2 (6 bases). V gave up 0 bases and J gave up 0 bases, with 11 bases separating them. This CDR3 has 16 residues. In germline, CDR1 is SGHRS, CDR2 YFSETQ. The CDR3: CASSLGRVSSTDTQYF. CDR3 nucleotides: TGCGCCAGCAGCTTGGGGAGGGTCTCCAGCACAGATACGCAGTATTTT.

The rearrangement links TRBV7-8 to TRBJ1-1; perhaps TRBD1 as D (5 bases). CDR3 length equals 17 residues. Germline CDR1 is SGHVS and CDR2 is FQNEAQ. V lost 3 bases and J 0 bases, leaving 17 bases between the germline ends. CDR3 loop: CASSFIMGRLMNTEAFF. DNA for the CDR3: TGTGCCAGCAGCTTCATCATGGGACGGCTCATGAACACTGAAGCTTTCTTT. Supplemented by reference TRBV7-8 and TRBJ1-1, the full variable domain reads GAGVSQSPRYKVAKRGQDVALRCDPISGHVSLFWYQQALGQGPEFLTYFQNEAQLDKSGLPSDRFFAERPEGSVSTLKIQRTQQEDSAVYLCASSFIMGRLMNTEAFFGQGTRLTVV.

This clonotype has just a few counts. The V and J genes are TRBV7-2 and TRBJ1-5; the D gene is possibly TRBD1 (6 bases). The CDR3 sequence is 15 residues long. The germline V and J ends were trimmed by 5 bases and 4 bases, with 15 bases remaining between them. Germline CDR1 and CDR2: SGHTA and FQGNSA. CDR3 residues: CASSRGRGPNQPQHF. CDR3 coding DNA: TGTGCCAGCAGCCGCGGTCGGGGGCCAAATCAGCCCCAGCATTTT.

This clonotype has at least ten counts. V is TRBV6-5 and J is TRBJ2-5, with D possibly being TRBD1 or TRBD2 (5 bases each). In germline, CDR1 is MNHEY, CDR2 SVGAGI. The germline V and J ends were trimmed by 3 bases and 1 base, with 12 bases remaining between them. This CDR3 contains 15 residues. The CDR3 loop reads CASSYQRGGQETQYF. CDR3 nucleotides: TGTGCCAGCAGTTATCAACGTGGGGGCCAAGAGACCCAGTACTTC.

The V and J genes are TRBV11-2 and TRBJ2-5, with 12 bases lining up with TRBD2. Per the germline V gene, CDR1 is SGHAT and CDR2 is FQNNGV. V gave up 9 bases and J gave up 5 bases; unmatched junction bases: 10. The CDR3 runs 15 residues. The CDR3: CASSTLLAGGETQYF. The DNA for the CDR3 is TGTGCCAGTTCTACACTTCTAGCGGGAGGGGAGACCCAGTACTTC.

This clonotype appeared a few times. The chain joins TRBV5-1 to TRBJ2-3; D uncertain. This CDR3 is 15 amino acids long. V was shortened by 0 bases and J by 5 bases, with 13 bases between the two germline ends. Germline loops: CDR1 SGHRS, CDR2 YFSETQ. The CDR3 spells CASSLASPTRDTQYF. CDR3 nucleotides: TGCGCCAGCAGCTTGGCCTCCCCCACCCGAGATACGCAGTATTTT.

The J gene is TRBJ1-2, the V gene TRBV4-1; tentative D call: TRBD1 (5 bases). There are 15 residues in the CDR3. V lost 3 bases and J lost 4, with 15 bases in between. CDR1 and CDR2 (germline): MGHRA, YSYEKL. CDR3 amino acids: CASSQEPGEGYGYTF. DNA for the CDR3: TGCGCCAGCAGCCAGGAGCCGGGGGAGGGCTATGGCTACACCTTC.

This clonotype was seen at least ten times. The chain combines TRBV27 with TRBJ2-1; D is unclear. CDR3 length: 13 residues. The germline V and J ends were trimmed by 5 bases and 3 bases, with 8 bases remaining between them. Germline loops: CDR1 MNHEY, CDR2 SMNVEV (reference sequence). CDR3 DNA: TGTGCCAGCAGTCCCCCGGGCTACAATGAGCAGTTCTTC. This codes for CASSPPGYNEQFF.

This clonotype was seen a handful of times. The chain employs TRBV5-6 and TRBJ2-7; 11 positions match TRBD1. V dropped 2 bases and J dropped 2; count of bases not matched to a gene: 15. Germline V lookup: CDR1 SGHDT, CDR2 YYEEEE. This CDR3 has 19 amino acids. CDR3 DNA: TGTGCCAGCAGCTTTTCTGGCCTAGGGTTGGACAGGGGGCCCTACGAGCAGTACTTC. Amino acid sequence: CASSFSGLGLDRGPYEQYF.

The V and J genes are TRBV7-9 and TRBJ2-7; no reliable D call. The CDR3 is 14 amino acids. The V end lost 1 base, the J end lost 2 bases, and 9 bases lay between the germline ends. Germline loops: CDR1 SEHNR, CDR2 FQNEAQ (reference sequence). The CDR3 region is CASSLGGVTYEQYF. In DNA form, the CDR3 reads TGTGCCAGCAGCTTAGGAGGCGTAACCTACGAGCAGTACTTC.

In its sample, this clonotype was seen many times. The gene calls are TRBV27 and TRBJ1-2, with D perhaps TRBD1 (5 bases). Germline V gene lookup returns CDR1 MNHEY and CDR2 SMNVEV (reference sequence). V gave up 5 bases and J gave up 3 bases, with 13 bases separating them. This CDR3 comprises 14 residues. The CDR3 sequence is CASSPTGTDYGYTF. The CDR3, as DNA: TGTGCCAGCAGTCCGACCGGGACGGACTATGGCTACACCTTC.

In its sample, this clonotype was seen a few times. The chain is built from TRBV4-1 and TRBJ2-5; tentative D call: TRBD2 (6 bases). CDR1 MGHRA and CDR2 YSYEKL come from the germline V gene. The CDR3 consists of 15 residues. V lost 1 base to trimming and J lost 1 base, with 10 bases between them. CDR3 residues: CASSQGLVFQETQYF. CDR3 nucleotide sequence: TGCGCCAGCAGCCAAGGACTAGTTTTCCAAGAGACCCAGTACTTC.

This clonotype was seen a few times. V and J are TRBV27 and TRBJ1-5; perhaps TRBD1 as D (6 bases). CDR3 length: 14 amino acids. Germline V gene data show CDR1 as MNHEY and CDR2 as SMNVEV (reference sequence). V was cut by 6 bases and J by 3 bases, with 12 bases left in between. CDR3 sequence reads: CASSPGQNNQPQHF. CDR3 coding DNA: TGTGCCAGCAGCCCTGGACAGAACAATCAGCCCCAGCATTTT.

This clonotype was observed a few times. The rearrangement links TRBV4-2 to TRBJ1-2, with 7 bases lining up with TRBD1. Losses at the gene ends were 5 bases for V and 2 bases for J; bases not matched to a gene: 5. The CDR3 loop spans 14 amino acids. Germline values: CDR1 LGHNA, CDR2 YNFKEQ. DNA of the CDR3: TGTGCCAGCAGCTCTATGACAGGGAACTATGGCTACACCTTC. Residues: CASSSMTGNYGYTF.

This clonotype was observed a few times. This sequence joins TRBV20-1 and TRBJ1-2; D is unclear. Germline values: CDR1 DFQATT, CDR2 SNEGSKA (reference sequence). This CDR3 is built from 12 residues. V lost 3 bases, J lost 3 bases, and 8 bases lay in between. This CDR3 is CSASGGYYGYTF. In DNA, the CDR3 is TGCAGTGCTAGTGGAGGGTACTATGGCTACACCTTC.

The chain couples TRBV25-1 to TRBJ1-5; 8 nucleotides agree with TRBD1. Germline V CDR1 and CDR2: MGHDK, SYGVNS. The CDR3 length is 14 residues. V was pared by 3 bases and J by 4 bases, with 2 bases of the junction left unmatched. The CDR3 coding sequence is TGTGCCAGCAGTGATGGACAGGGAAATCAGCCCCAGCATTTT. It yields the protein CASSDGQGNQPQHF.